This TCR beta chain derives from a study of regulatory T cells in long-lasting Graves disease. The wider study: Disease was considered persistent Graves' disease after over 5 years of antithyroid drugs (with positive TSH receptor antibodies). Points from the study as a whole: Newly diagnosed Graves' patients had higher TCR diversity than persistent ones. With under 3,500 shared public clonotypes, persistent patients exceeded new patients, who shared around 970.

Through Arm-PCR of CDR3 regions and iRepertoire HTBI primers, TCR beta libraries were built. A single record per CDR3 protein comes from TCRdb applying MiXCR to the multiplex PCR reads. The sample lists about 470,000 distinct CDR3 sequences; roughly 20% were seen once. As to this clonotype: Its antigen remains unknown.

CDR1 SQVTM and CDR2 ANQGSEA come from the germline V gene. CDR3 length: 10 amino acids. The V end lost 6 bases, the J end lost 6 bases, and 7 bases lay between the germline ends. Time point of the sample: persistent/refractory GD, antithyroid drugs over 5 years with positive TRAb. PBMCs provided the RNA from which the TCR library was made. Source: peripheral blood mononuclear cells (PBMCs), taken when the disease was refractory, from a patient treated with antithyroid drugs. The TCR originated in a female donor with Graves disease. The chain joins TRBV29-1 to TRBJ2-3; D gene uncertain. The CDR3 protein is CSVRLDTQYF. The CDR3 DNA sequence: TGCAGCGTACGCCTTGATACGCAGTATTTT.